These T cell receptor beta chains were read from a single sample in a study of blood T cells in healthy people across ages. Each CDR3 protein gets one entry after TCRdb re-called the 5' RACE reads with MiXCR. The sample includes around 1.5 million distinct CDR3 sequences, around 36% of them seen just once. Sequencing was performed on blood. Receptors originate from a woman aged 25 to 39 in good health. Both conserved end residues are part of each CDR3.

V,J,CDR3
TRBV10-2,TRBJ1-5,CASSDRTGPYSNQPQHF
TRBV5-1,TRBJ1-4,CASSLAGRGEKLFF
TRBV10-3,TRBJ2-5,CAISELTGAETQYF
TRBV10-3,TRBJ2-3,CAISETGVRGSDTQYF
TRBV5-1,TRBJ2-3,CASRPTSGSTDTQYF
TRBV4-1,TRBJ2-2,CASSQGLAGAGELFF
TRBV20-1,TRBJ2-6,CSAISSGANVLTF
TRBV7-2,TRBJ1-1,CASRARRGVNTEAFF
TRBV30,TRBJ2-3,CAWSVPMPNLDFTDTQYF
TRBV11-2,TRBJ2-5,CASSFSTGEIQETQYF
TRBV6-1,TRBJ2-4,CAGRGYRDIQYF
TRBV4-2,TRBJ2-7,CASSPPSGAYEQYF
TRBV4-1,TRBJ2-1,CASSQVGDRADEQFF
TRBV12-3/TRBV12-4,TRBJ2-5,CASSLSYLWATQYF
TRBV7-6,TRBJ1-4,CASSPFRQEINEKLFF
TRBV12-3/TRBV12-4,TRBJ2-1,CASRAQGGVYNEQFF
TRBV4-1,TRBJ1-1,CASRPGGNMNTEAFF
TRBV6-2/TRBV6-3,TRBJ2-1,CASSYPGTGDLYNEQFF
TRBV6-5,TRBJ2-2,CASSFQLLGGELFF
TRBV20-1,TRBJ1-1,CSARRRVDTEAFF
TRBV29-1,TRBJ2-7,CSAKREYEQYF
TRBV11-2,TRBJ2-3,CASSLESGGLADTQYF
TRBV20-1,TRBJ2-3,CSAKTYTDTQYF
TRBV6-1,TRBJ1-1,CASSGGQGLAEAFF
TRBV29-1,TRBJ2-1,CSVAGPPNEQFF
TRBV4-1,TRBJ2-7,CASSQNKGDYEQYF
TRBV20-1,TRBJ1-4,CSALGDSLELDANEKLFF
TRBV7-9,TRBJ2-5,CASTGPKGREGTQYF
TRBV21-1,TRBJ2-7,CASNPAVYEQYF
TRBV28,TRBJ1-2,CASHDRGLGYGYTF
TRBV7-6,TRBJ2-3,CASSLGEGGDLTDTQYF
TRBV4-1,TRBJ1-6,CASSQEGAQDNSPLHF
TRBV20-1,TRBJ1-2,CSADPGTAWGYTF
TRBV4-2,TRBJ2-1,CASSTGLAQIYNEQFF
TRBV19,TRBJ2-5,CASLPRARGPILQETQYF
TRBV28,TRBJ2-5,CASSPRGGGFQETQYF
TRBV6-1,TRBJ2-7,CASSGQGIATYEQYF
TRBV9,.,CASSPQAGGQYEQYF
TRBV15,TRBJ2-7,CATSSWDRASYEQYF
TRBV6-2/TRBV6-3,TRBJ2-2,CASSRVSTGELFF
TRBV20-1,TRBJ1-2,CSAGTGSNGYTF
TRBV12-3/TRBV12-4,TRBJ1-1,CASSENRVRWNTEAFF
TRBV30,TRBJ2-7,CAWRGLATYEQYF
TRBV30,TRBJ1-1,CAWRDRVDTEAFF
TRBV12-3/TRBV12-4,TRBJ2-7,CASTTVGQGAHEQYF
TRBV29-1,TRBJ1-4,CSVEKGQGIEKLFF
TRBV2,TRBJ2-3,CASSEEGRSTDTQYF
TRBV24-1,TRBJ2-7,CATSDRNRDEQYF
TRBV28,TRBJ1-2,CASTSYDRGYNYGYTF
TRBV13,TRBJ2-5,CASSLGTRGETQYF
TRBV4-1,TRBJ2-7,CASSQVLGDRVYF
TRBV30,TRBJ1-1,CAWSGGGKTEAFF
TRBV6-1,TRBJ1-4,CASSPDGRSATNEKLFF
TRBV24-1,TRBJ2-5,CAASDSGLAGGTQYF
TRBV5-1,TRBJ2-3,CASSRTTGTDTQYF